The rows below give T cell receptor beta chains drawn from one sample of a study of blood T cell repertoires in COVID-19. TCRdb keeps only in-frame clones here, not all; method: immunoSEQ multiplex PCR. Of some 150,000 clones in the sample, 84% were seen once. Input material: peripheral blood. Receptor source: a human donor in a cohort sampled during active COVID-19. Both conserved end residues are part of each CDR3. Clone size is not always given. Where it is, it says once, few, many or a class for expanded clones.

>TRBJ2-3|.|TRBV7-3
CASSSGLAGGTQYF
>TRBJ2-5|.|TRBV6-5
CASSSGRTGGRETQYF
>TRBJ1-1|.|TRBV6-5
CASSRGGPTEAFF
>TRBJ2-2|.|TRBV19
CASRGQGNTGELFF
>TRBJ2-3|.|TRBV19
CASSPGNTDTQYF
>TRBJ2-3|many|TRBV6-6
CASSYGGGEADTQYF
>TRBJ2-5|.|TRBV6-5
CASSLGTVFQETQYF
>TRBJ1-5|.|TRBV18
CASSPSFTENQPQHF
>TRBJ2-1|.|TRBV28
CASRERTSGGGSYNEQFF
>TRBJ1-2|.|TRBV6-5
CASSYGTGGRDGYTF
>TRBJ1-2|.|TRBV15
CATSTKKTGTGYGYTF
>TRBJ2-7|few|TRBV7-2
CASSQGQDISYEQYF
>TRBJ2-3|.|TRBV5-4
CASSRGTGQRTDTQYF
>TRBJ2-7|.|TRBV9
CASSVGWGVSYEQYF
>TRBJ2-1|once|TRBV27
CASSLMLATDEQFF
>TRBJ1-2|.|TRBV6-5
CASSRTGTDKGYTF
>TRBJ2-5|.|TRBV5-1
CASSGPGTSKETQYF
>TRBJ1-2|many|TRBV2
CASSEDRGYGYTF
>TRBJ1-1|.|TRBV9
CASSVVGRGNTEAFF
>TRBJ1-2|.|TRBV11-2
CASSQKQARASYGYTF
>TRBJ1-5|.|TRBV19
CASSTRGRGSNQPQHF
>TRBJ1-1|.|TRBV7-2
CASSLARGHTEAFF
>TRBJ1-3|.|TRBV6-5
CASRDTGNTIYF
>TRBJ2-2|.|TRBV7-8
CASTLAGGNTGELFF
>TRBJ2-1|once|TRBV19
CASTSGGGDEQFF
>TRBJ2-3|.|TRBV10-3
CAIKGGLQLTDTQYF
>TRBJ2-3|.|TRBV7-9
CASSRIAGVTTDTQYF
>TRBJ2-2|.|TRBV7-2
CASSLGQGWSGELFF
>TRBJ2-2|.|TRBV30
CAWSRRQDSGELFF
>TRBJ2-5|.|TRBV6-5
CASSRGGQETQYF
>TRBJ2-1|.|TRBV6-5
CASTPRPAGYNEQFF
>TRBJ1-4|few|TRBV4-2
CASKAGGSNEKLFF
>TRBJ1-6|.|TRBV18
CASSIDRVNSPLHF
>TRBJ1-2|.|TRBV18
CASSPGAYGYTF